This TCR beta chain derives from a study of vaccination and CD4 T cells after COVID-19. There are a few counts of this clonotype. The CDR3 covers 19 residues. Germline loops: CDR1 MRHNA, CDR2 SNTAGT. Trimming removed 5 bases from V and 3 bases from J; junction bases left unmatched: 20. TCRdb independently ran MiXCR on the PCR reads; one entry per CDR3 protein. The sample carries approximately 36,000 distinct CDR3 sequences, 36% recorded once. Indicated time point: late sampling 161 to 241 days after vaccination in a few convalescent patients. This TCR was recovered from a human donor who had recovered from COVID-19. The chain recombines TRBV6-4 with TRBJ2-3; 7 positions agree with TRBD2. This sample comprised CD4+ T cells from blood, obtained about 7 months after SARS-CoV-2 vaccination. The CDR3 region is CASSPRPTIAGRVTDTQYF. CDR3 DNA: TGTGCCAGCAGTCCCAGGCCTACTATAGCGGGCAGGGTGACAGATACGCAGTATTTT.